The following is a T cell receptor (beta chain) sequence with its context. This specimen belongs to a study of blood T cell repertoires in COVID-19. Assay used: immunoSEQ multiplex PCR; TCRdb lists only in-frame clones, some missing. This sample yields over 250,000 clones, of which around 90% are seen a single time; 0.99% belongs to the top ten. Germline V lookup: CDR1 SGHRS, CDR2 YFSETQ. V lost 0 bases, J lost 1 base, and 10 bases lay in between. CDR3 size: 15 residues. The chain links TRBV5-1 to TRBJ1-1, with a weak D call TRBD1 (6 bases). The sequence was collected from a woman in her thirties or forties who had recovered from COVID-19. The sample was peripheral blood. Here the CDR3 DNA reads TGCGCCAGCAGCTTGGCCCCAGGGGCGAACACTGAAGCTTTCTTT. Amino acid sequence: CASSLAPGANTEAFF.